The source of this T cell receptor (beta chain) is a study of CD8+ T cells in alopecia areata (dated by TCRdb to the late 2010s). Broadly, across the study: Treated patients were enrolled in an open-label pilot trial of oral tofacitinib, 5 to 10 mg twice daily, for moderate-to-severe alopecia areata. Patients stayed on tofacitinib for 6 to 18 months and then had 6 months of follow-up off drug so that delayed response and recurrence could be assessed. The study used high-throughput TCRbeta sequencing to examine T cell clonal expansion in alopecia areata, in both the C3H/HeJ mouse model and human patients. On the human side, TCRbeta sequencing was run on scalp tissue and on sorted CD4+ and CD8+ peripheral blood T cells from healthy controls and from alopecia areata patients with either patchy or totalis/universalis disease. Biopsies were taken from tofacitinib-treated patients at baseline and again at 4 and 24 weeks into treatment, and several of those patients also had a later scalp biopsy. Clonality in the scalp was compared among normal scalp (n=4), patchy alopecia areata scalp (n=8), and alopecia totalis/universalis scalp (n=8). RNA was extracted with the PAXgene miRNA kit for fixed scalp, the miRNeasy kit for PBMCs, and the RNeasy kit for mouse skin. Amplification of TCRbeta CDR3 regions was done by immunoSEQ multiplex PCR using 35 Vbeta forward primers and 13 Jbeta reverse primers.

V is reduced by 5 bases and J by 1 base, leaving a spacing of 6 bases between them. The germline V gene specifies MNHEY as CDR1 and SVGAGI as CDR2. From the cysteine through the phenylalanine, the CDR3 covers 13 amino acids. Only the CDR3 region is kept as DNA, spanning 39 bases read in frame from base 1. What the work shows at the level of the full study, not this receptor alone: Higher clonality and more expanded CD8+ clones were observed in lesional scalp than in normal scalp, particularly in alopecia totalis/universalis, a finding suggestive of antigenic drive. Shared TCR sequences between patients were less evident than in mice, which may be partly attributable to HLA diversity in the patient population. Resident alphabeta T cells in normal human skin are also sequenced, complicating scalp TCR repertoire analysis, unlike mouse skin dominated by gammadelta T cells.

Library preparation employed the immunoSEQ multiplex PCR assay. RNA was extracted from all samples and reverse transcribed into cDNA as template for TCR sequencing. SuperScript III was used for first-strand cDNA synthesis, primed with a 2:1 mix of oligo-dT and random hexamers. Amplification bias was assessed with a synthetic immune receptor repertoire, and residual bias was removed computationally. From the authors' description of their analysis: Raw reads were preprocessed to remove errors, and CDR3 was defined by IMGT conventions from the conserved cysteine to phenylalanine. To get clonality, Shannon entropy was normalized by log2 of the number of productive unique TCRs and the result was subtracted from 1. Whether scalp clones were CD4 or CD8 was inferred by matching scalp TCRbeta sequences against CD4 and CD8 repertoires sorted from blood. This immuneACCESS table, as held by TCRdb, lists in-frame sequences with V and J called but not all clones. Of the missing ones, under half trace to an unresolved V gene in checked studies; the others have no known cause. The V and J calls and clone size were taken over from that table, and D and trimming were inferred from the DNA. The sample includes roughly 250,000 clones, with around two thirds observed a single time. The leading ten clones occupy around 1.2% of the sample.

What this sample's time point label stands for: baseline before oral tofacitinib. From alopecia areata patients, peripheral blood was collected along with lesional scalp punch biopsies. PBMCs were isolated by density centrifugation and stained for CD3, CD4 and CD8, after which CD4+ and CD8+ T cells were sorted on a FACSAria. Notes on this clone: The antigen this receptor binds is unknown. No much larger clone exists at a distance of one base, and base qualities are not known.

This TCR was recovered from a human donor with alopecia areata. This material consisted of CD4+ T cells sorted from blood, taken at week 0. The chain uses TRBV6-5 and TRBJ2-4; tentative D gene TRBD2, with 6 bases matching. The CDR3 protein sequence reads: CASSSGAKNIQYF. The nucleotide sequence reads as follows: TGTGCCAGCAGTAGCGGGGCCAAAAACATTCAGTACTTC.